Listed below are T cell receptor beta chains from one sample, sequenced in a study of T cell repertoires in cytomegalovirus infection. Their antigens are not known. From the reads, TCRdb called clonotypes with MiXCR, one entry per CDR3 protein. The sample records about 920,000 distinct CDR3 sequences, around 30% being singletons. The material sequenced was cultured CD8+ T cells from PBMCs, taken from culture after CMV antigen stimulation. These receptors were obtained from a human donor in good health (CMV status not recorded). Some clones in this sample may be carry-over from other donors' samples. Each CDR3 is given with its conserved first and last residue.

CASSYTGTGYEQYF	TRBV6-5	TRBJ2-7
CASSIVSVYSNQPQHF	TRBV19	TRBJ1-5
CASRNGAAVLTYDYGYTF	TRBV19	TRBJ1-2
CASSRESPYEQYF	TRBV10-2	TRBJ2-7
CASSLGRLTQYF	TRBV12-3/TRBV12-4	TRBJ2-5
CASSWDAYEQFF	TRBV27	TRBJ2-1
CASSSPGAGNEQFF	TRBV7-2	TRBJ2-1
CASSFISNEQFF	TRBV7-8	TRBJ2-1
CASSLGGQVNTGELFF	TRBV11-1	TRBJ2-2
CASSIVPSSGTAYEQYF	TRBV19	TRBJ2-7
CASSLDRRIADTQYF	TRBV5-6	TRBJ2-3
CASSQEEGMNTEAFF	TRBV3-1	TRBJ1-1
CASRNSGPQETQYF	TRBV6-2/TRBV6-3	TRBJ2-5
CASRLTGGPRNEQFF	TRBV27	TRBJ2-1
CASSPTGQPDTQYF	TRBV7-6	TRBJ2-3
CASSMAGLDNSPLHF	TRBV19	TRBJ1-6
CSARETGVAYEQYF	TRBV20-1	TRBJ2-7
CASSLGSFPSAERGYGYTF	TRBV7-6	TRBJ1-2
CASSSLQFENTGELFF	TRBV7-9	TRBJ2-2
CATALTGNTEAFF	TRBV19	TRBJ1-1
CASSYQGLADTQYF	TRBV12-3/TRBV12-4	TRBJ2-3
CASSLELGANNEQFF	TRBV12-3/TRBV12-4	TRBJ2-1
CASSDFRQGELYGYTF	TRBV25-1	TRBJ1-2
CASSPKAGTGGFSGNTIYF	TRBV11-3	TRBJ1-3
CASVSGHGETQYF	TRBV6-1	TRBJ2-5
CASSQELAGDNEQFF	TRBV4-1	TRBJ2-1
CASRPDLTGLAGGPSQYF	TRBV7-9	TRBJ2-3
CASSYRGHGYTF	TRBV12-3/TRBV12-4	TRBJ1-2
CASSQDPSSGNTIYF	TRBV4-1	TRBJ1-3
CASRLGGTSGGPSTDTQYF	TRBV12-3/TRBV12-4	TRBJ2-3
CASSQGPTSNYGYTF	TRBV4-1	TRBJ1-2
CASSPGAGVGTQYF	TRBV6-5	TRBJ2-3